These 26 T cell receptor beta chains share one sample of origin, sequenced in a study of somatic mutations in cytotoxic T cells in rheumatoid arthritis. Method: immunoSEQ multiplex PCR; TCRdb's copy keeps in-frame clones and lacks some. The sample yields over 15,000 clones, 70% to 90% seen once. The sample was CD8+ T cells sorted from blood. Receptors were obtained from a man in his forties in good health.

The CDR3 nucleotides are TGTGCCAGCACCCCTCAGGGACAATTTAGCTCTGGGGCCAACGTCCTGACTTTC. Translated: CASTPQGQFSSGANVLTF. The chain combines TRBV5-4 with TRBJ2-6; D is possibly TRBD1 (6 bases). Germline CDR1 and CDR2: SGHNT and YYREEE (reference sequence). The CDR3 is 18 residues long. Trimming took 6 bases from V and 0 from J, leaving 19 bases between them. Together with reference TRBV5-4 and TRBJ2-6, the CDR3 gives the full variable domain: ETGVTQSPTHLIKTRGQQVTLRCSSQSGHNTVSWYQQALGQGPQFIFQYYREEENGRGNFPPRFSGLQFPNYSSELNVNALELDDSALYLCASTPQGQFSSGANVLTFGAGSRLTVL.

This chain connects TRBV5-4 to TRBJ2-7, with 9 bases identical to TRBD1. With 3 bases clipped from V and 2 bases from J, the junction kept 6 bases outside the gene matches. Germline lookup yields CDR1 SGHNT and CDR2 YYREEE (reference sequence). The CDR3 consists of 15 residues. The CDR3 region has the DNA TGTGCCAGCAGCTCACCCCGGGACAGGGCCTACGAGCAGTACTTC. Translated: CASSSPRDRAYEQYF.

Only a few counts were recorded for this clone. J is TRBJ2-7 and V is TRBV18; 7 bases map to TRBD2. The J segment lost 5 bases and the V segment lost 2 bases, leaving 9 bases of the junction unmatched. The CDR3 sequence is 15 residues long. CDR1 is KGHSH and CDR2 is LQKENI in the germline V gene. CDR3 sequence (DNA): TGTGCCAGCTCACCAAGTCCCGGGAGGATCCACGAGCAGTACTTC. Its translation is CASSPSPGRIHEQYF.

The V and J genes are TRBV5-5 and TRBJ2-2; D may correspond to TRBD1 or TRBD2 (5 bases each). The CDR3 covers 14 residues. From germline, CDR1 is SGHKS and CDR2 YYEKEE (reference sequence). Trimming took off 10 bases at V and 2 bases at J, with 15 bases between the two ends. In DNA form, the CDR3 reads TGTGCCTGTGGGGGTGACATAAACACCGGGGAGCTGTTTTTT. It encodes CACGGDINTGELFF.

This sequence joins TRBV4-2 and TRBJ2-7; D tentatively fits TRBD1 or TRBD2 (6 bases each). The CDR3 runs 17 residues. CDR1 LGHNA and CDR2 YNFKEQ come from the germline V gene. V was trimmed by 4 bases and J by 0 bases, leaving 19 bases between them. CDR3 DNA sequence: TGTGCCAGCAGCCCTCGTCCCGGGGGCGACTCCTCCTACGAGCAGTACTTC. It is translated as CASSPRPGGDSSYEQYF.

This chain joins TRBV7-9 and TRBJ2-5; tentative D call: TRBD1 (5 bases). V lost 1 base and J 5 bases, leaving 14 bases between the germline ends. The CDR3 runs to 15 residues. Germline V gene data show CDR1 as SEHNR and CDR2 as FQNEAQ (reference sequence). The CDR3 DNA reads TGTGCCAGCAGCTTAGTAGGGCAGGGCAGTGAGACCCAGTACTTC. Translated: CASSLVGQGSETQYF.

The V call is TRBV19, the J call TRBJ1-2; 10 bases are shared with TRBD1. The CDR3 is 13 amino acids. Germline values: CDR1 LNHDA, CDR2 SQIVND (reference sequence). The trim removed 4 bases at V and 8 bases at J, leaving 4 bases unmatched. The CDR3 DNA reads TGTGCCAGTAGTAACCGGGACAGGGGAGGCTACACCTTC. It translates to CASSNRDRGGYTF.

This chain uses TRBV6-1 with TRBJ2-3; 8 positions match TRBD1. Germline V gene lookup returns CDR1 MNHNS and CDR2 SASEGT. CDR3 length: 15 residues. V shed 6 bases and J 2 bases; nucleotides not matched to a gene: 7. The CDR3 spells CASSGGQADTDTQYF. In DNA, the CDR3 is TGTGCCAGCAGCGGGGGACAGGCCGACACAGATACGCAGTATTTT.

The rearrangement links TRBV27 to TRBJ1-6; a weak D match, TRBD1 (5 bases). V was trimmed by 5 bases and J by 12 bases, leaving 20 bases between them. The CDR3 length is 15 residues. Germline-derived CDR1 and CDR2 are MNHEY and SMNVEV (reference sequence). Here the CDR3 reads CASSPNDVGLLPLHF. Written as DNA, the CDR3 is TGTGCCAGCAGTCCCAACGACGTGGGACTGTTACCCCTCCACTTT.

CDR3 region: CASSYFGELFF. For the CDR3, the DNA is TGTGCCAGCAGTTATTTCGGGGAGCTGTTTTTT. The gene calls are TRBV6-6 and TRBJ2-2; D unclear. Germline CDR1 and CDR2: MNHNY and SVGAGI (reference sequence). V dropped 3 bases and J dropped 7 bases, with 3 bases sitting between them. The CDR3 runs 11 residues.

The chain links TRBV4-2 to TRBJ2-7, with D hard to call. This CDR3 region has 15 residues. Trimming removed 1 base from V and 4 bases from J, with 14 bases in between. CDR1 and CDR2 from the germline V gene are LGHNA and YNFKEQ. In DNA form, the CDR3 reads TGTGCCAGCAGCCAAGGCTGGGTTGGAATATACGAGCAGTACTTC. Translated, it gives CASSQGWVGIYEQYF.

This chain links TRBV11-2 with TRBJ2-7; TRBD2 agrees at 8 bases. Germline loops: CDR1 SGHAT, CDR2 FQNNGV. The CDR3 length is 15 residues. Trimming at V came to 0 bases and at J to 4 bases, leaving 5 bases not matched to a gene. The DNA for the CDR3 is TGTGCCAGCAGCTTAGATTGGGCTAGCGGGTACGAGCAGTACTTC. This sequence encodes CASSLDWASGYEQYF. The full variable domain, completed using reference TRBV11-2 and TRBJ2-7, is EAGVAQSPRYKIIEKRQSVAFWCNPISGHATLYWYQQILGQGPKLLIQFQNNGVVDDSQLPKDRFSAERLKGVDSTLKIQPAKLEDSAVYLCASSLDWASGYEQYFGPGTRLTVT.

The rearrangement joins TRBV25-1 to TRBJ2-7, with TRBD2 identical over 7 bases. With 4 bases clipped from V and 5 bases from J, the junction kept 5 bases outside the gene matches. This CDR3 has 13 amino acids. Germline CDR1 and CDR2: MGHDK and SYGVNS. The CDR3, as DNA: TGTGCCAGCAGTGGAGGGAGGGCCCACGAGCAGTACTTC. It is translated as CASSGGRAHEQYF.

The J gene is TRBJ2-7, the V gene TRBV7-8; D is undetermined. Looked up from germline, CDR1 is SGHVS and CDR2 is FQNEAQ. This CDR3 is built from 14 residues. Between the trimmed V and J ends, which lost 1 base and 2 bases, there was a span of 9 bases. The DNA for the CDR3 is TGTGCCAGCAGCTTAGTGGGCCTGACCTACGAGCAGTACTTC. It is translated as CASSLVGLTYEQYF.

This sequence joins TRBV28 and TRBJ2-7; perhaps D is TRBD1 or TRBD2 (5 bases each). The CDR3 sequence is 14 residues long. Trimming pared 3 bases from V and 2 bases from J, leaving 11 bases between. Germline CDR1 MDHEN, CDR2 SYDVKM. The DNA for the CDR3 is TGTGCCAGCAGTTTGAACGGGGCGGCCTACGAGCAGTACTTC. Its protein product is CASSLNGAAYEQYF.

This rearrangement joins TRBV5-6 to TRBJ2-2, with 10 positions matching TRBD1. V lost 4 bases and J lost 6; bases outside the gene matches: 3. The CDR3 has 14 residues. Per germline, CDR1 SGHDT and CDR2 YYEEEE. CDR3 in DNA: TGTGCCAGCAGCCCCGGGACAGGGGCCGGGGAGCTGTTTTTT. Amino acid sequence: CASSPGTGAGELFF.

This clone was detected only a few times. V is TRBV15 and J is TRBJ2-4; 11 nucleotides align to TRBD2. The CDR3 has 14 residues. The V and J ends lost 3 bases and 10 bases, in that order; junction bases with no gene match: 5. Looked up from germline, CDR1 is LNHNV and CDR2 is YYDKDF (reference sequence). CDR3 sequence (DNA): TGTGCCACCAGCAGGGGACTAGCGGAGCAAATTCAGTACTTC. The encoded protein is CATSRGLAEQIQYF.

CDR3 amino acids: CASSLGLPGQRRRGGELFF. The CDR3, as DNA: TGTGCCAGCAGCTTAGGCCTACCGGGACAACGACGCCGGGGAGGGGAGCTGTTTTTT. This chain uses TRBV7-6 with TRBJ2-2, with D perhaps matching TRBD1 (6 bases). There are 19 residues in the CDR3. Trimming cost V 1 base and J 8 bases, with 26 bases left between them. Germline CDR1 and CDR2: SGHVS and FNYEAQ.

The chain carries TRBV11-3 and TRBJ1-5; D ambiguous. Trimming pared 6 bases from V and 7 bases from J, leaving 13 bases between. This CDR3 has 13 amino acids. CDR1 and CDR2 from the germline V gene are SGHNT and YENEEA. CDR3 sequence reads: CASRPHGSQPQHF. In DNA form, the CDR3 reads TGTGCCAGCAGGCCCCACGGAAGCCAGCCCCAGCATTTT.

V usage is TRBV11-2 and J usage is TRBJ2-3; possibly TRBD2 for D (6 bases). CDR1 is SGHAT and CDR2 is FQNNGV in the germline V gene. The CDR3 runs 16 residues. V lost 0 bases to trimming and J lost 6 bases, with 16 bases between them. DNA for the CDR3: TGTGCCAGCAGCTTAGATGTTTCGGAGGGATCGGATACGCAGTATTTT. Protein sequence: CASSLDVSEGSDTQYF.

CDR3: CASSQSWTSGYEQYF. Here the CDR3 DNA reads TGCGCCAGCAGTCAATCGTGGACTAGCGGCTACGAGCAGTACTTC. The genes are TRBV23-1 and TRBJ2-7; TRBD2 matches 10 bases. TRBV23-1 is noted as an ORF with a role that remains uncertain. V shed 0 bases, J shed 3 bases, and the junction held 2 bases outside the gene matches. CDR3 length: 15 amino acids.

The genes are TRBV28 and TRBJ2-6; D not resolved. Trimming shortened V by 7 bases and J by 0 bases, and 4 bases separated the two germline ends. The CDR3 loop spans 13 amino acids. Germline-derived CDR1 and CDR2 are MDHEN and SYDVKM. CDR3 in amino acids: CASTHSGANVLTF. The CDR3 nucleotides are TGTGCCAGCACCCACTCTGGGGCCAACGTCCTGACTTTC.

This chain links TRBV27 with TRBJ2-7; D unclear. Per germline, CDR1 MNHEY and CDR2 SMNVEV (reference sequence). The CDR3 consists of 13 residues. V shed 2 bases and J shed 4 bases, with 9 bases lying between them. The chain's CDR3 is CASSLGGQYEQYF. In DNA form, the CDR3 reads TGTGCCAGCAGTTTAGGTGGTCAGTACGAGCAGTACTTC.

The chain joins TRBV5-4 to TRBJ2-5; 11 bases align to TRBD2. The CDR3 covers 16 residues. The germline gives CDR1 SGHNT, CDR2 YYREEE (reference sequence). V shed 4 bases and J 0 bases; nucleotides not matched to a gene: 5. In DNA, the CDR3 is TGTGCCAGCAGCCCCTTAGCGGGAGGGTACCAAGAGACCCAGTACTTC. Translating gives CASSPLAGGYQETQYF. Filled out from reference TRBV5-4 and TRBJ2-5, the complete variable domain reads ETGVTQSPTHLIKTRGQQVTLRCSSQSGHNTVSWYQQALGQGPQFIFQYYREEENGRGNFPPRFSGLQFPNYSSELNVNALELDDSALYLCASSPLAGGYQETQYFGPGTRLLVL.

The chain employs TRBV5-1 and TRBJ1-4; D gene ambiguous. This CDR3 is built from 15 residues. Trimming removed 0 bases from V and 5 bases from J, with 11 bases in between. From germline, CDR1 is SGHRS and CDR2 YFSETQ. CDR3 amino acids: CASSLDGLLNEKLFF. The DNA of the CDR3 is TGCGCCAGCAGCTTGGACGGGTTACTGAATGAAAAACTGTTTTTT. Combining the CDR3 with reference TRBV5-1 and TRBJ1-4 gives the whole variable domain KAGVTQTPRYLIKTRGQQVTLSCSPISGHRSVSWYQQTPGQGLQFLFEYFSETQRNKGNFPGRFSGRQFSNSRSEMNVSTLELGDSALYLCASSLDGLLNEKLFFGSGTQLSVL.

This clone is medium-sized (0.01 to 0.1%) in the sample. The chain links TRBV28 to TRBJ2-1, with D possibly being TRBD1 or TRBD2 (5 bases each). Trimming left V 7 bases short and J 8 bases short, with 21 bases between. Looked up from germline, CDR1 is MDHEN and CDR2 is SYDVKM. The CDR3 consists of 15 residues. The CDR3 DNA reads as TGTGCCAGCACCGAAGGGGCCCGGGATCTGGATGAGCAGTTCTTC. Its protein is CASTEGARDLDEQFF.